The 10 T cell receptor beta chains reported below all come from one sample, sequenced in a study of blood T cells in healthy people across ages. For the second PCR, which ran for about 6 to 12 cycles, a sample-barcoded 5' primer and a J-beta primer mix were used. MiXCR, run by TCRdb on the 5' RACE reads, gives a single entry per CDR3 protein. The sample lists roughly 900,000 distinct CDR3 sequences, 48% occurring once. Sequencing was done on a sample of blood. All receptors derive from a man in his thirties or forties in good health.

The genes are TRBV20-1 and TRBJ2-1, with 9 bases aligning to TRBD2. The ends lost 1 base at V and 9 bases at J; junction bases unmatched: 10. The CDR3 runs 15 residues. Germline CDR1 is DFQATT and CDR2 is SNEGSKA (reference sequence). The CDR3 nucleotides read TGCAGTGCTAGAGGGAGTAGCGGGGGACCTAGTGAGCAGTTCTTC. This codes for CSARGSSGGPSEQFF.

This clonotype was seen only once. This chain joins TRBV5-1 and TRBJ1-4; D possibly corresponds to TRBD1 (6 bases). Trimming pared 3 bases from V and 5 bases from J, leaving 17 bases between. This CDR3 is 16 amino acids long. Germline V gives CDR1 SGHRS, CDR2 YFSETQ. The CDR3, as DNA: TGCGCCAGCAGCTCAGGTGTGGGGGGCGCGAATGAAAAACTGTTTTTT. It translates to CASSSGVGGANEKLFF.

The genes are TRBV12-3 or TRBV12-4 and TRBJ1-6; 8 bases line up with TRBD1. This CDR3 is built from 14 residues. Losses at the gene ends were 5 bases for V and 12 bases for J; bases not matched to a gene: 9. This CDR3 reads CASSAGTGLQPLHF. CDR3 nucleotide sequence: TGTGCCAGCAGTGCCGGGACAGGTCTTCAACCCCTCCACTTT.

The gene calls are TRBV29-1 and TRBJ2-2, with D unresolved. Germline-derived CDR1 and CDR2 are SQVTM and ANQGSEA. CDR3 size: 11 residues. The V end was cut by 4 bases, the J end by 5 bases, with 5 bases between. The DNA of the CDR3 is TGCAGCGTTGTCCGGACCGGGGAGCTGTTTTTT. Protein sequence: CSVVRTGELFF.

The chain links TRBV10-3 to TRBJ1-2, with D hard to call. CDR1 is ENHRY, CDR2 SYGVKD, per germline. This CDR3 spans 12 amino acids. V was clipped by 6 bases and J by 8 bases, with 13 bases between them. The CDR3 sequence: CAIRPEVGGYTF. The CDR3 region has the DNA TGTGCCATCAGGCCAGAGGTCGGCGGCTACACCTTC.

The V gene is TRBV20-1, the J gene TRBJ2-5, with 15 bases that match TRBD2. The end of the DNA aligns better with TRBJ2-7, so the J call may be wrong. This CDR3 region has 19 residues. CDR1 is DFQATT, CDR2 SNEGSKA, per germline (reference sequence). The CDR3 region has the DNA TGCAGTGCTAGAGTTCCGGGACTAGCGGGGGGCCCGACGATCTACGAGCAGTACTTC. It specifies CSARVPGLAGGPTIYEQYF.

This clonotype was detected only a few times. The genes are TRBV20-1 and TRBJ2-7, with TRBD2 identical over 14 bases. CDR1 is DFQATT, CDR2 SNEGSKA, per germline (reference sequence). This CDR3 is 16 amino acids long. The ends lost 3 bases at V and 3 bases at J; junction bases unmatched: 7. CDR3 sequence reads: CSASTGTSGGHYEQYF. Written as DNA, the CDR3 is TGCAGTGCTAGCACCGGGACTAGCGGGGGCCACTACGAGCAGTACTTC.

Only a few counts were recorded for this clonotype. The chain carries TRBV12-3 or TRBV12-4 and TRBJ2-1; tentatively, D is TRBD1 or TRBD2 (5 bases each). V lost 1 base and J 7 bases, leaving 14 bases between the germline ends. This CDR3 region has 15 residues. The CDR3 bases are TGTGCCAGCAGTTTAGGGGGGTTAGGTGGGAATGAGCAGTTCTTC. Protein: CASSLGGLGGNEQFF.

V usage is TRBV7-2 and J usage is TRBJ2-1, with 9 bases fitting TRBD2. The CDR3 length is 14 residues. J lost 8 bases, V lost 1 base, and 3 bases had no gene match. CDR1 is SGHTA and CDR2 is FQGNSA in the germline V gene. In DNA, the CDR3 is TGTGCCAGCAGCTTAGGGGCGGGGGGGTATGAGCAGTTCTTC. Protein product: CASSLGAGGYEQFF.

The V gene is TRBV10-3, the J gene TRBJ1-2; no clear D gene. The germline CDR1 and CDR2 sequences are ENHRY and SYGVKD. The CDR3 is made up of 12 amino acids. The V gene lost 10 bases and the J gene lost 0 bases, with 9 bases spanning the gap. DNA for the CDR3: TGTGCCACCGCCCCAGCTAACTATGGCTACACCTTC. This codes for CATAPANYGYTF.